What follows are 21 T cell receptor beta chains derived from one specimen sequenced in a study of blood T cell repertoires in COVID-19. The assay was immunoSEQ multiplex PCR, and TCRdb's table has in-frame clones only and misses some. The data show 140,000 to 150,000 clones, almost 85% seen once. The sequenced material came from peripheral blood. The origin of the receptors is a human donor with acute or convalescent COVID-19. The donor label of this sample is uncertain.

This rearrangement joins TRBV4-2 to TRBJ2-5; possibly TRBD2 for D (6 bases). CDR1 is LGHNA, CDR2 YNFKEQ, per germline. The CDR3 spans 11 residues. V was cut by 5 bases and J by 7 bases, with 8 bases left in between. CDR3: CASSKAGTQYF. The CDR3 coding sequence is TGTGCCAGCAGCAAAGCGGGGACCCAGTACTTC.

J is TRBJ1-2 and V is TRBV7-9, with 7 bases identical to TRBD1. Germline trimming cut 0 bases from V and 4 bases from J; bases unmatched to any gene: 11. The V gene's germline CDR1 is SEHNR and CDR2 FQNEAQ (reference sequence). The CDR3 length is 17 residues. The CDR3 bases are TGTGCCAGCAGCTTAGCGGGACAGCGCCTGAGAGTCTATGGCTACACCTTC. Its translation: CASSLAGQRLRVYGYTF.

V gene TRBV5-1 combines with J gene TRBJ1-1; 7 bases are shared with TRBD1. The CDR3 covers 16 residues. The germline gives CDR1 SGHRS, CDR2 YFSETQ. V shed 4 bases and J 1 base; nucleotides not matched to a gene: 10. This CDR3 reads CASSRTGTGGNTEAFF. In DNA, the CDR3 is TGCGCCAGCAGCCGGACAGGAACTGGGGGGAACACTGAAGCTTTCTTT.

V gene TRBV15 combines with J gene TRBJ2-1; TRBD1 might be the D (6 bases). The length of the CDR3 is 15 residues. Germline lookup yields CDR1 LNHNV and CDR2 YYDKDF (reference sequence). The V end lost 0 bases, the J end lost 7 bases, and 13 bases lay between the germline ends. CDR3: CATSRDRTGWNEQFF. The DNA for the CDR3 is TGTGCCACCAGCAGAGATAGAACAGGGTGGAATGAGCAGTTCTTC.

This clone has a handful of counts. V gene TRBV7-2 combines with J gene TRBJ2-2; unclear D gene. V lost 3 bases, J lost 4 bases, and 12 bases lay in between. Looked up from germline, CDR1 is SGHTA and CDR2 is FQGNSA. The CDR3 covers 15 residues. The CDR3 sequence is CASSLGISPTGELFF. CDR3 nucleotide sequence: TGTGCCAGCAGCTTGGGCATTAGTCCCACCGGGGAGCTGTTTTTT.

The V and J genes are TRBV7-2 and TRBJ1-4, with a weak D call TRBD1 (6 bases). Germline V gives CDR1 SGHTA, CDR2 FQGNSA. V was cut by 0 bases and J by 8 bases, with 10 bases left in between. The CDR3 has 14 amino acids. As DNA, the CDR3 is TGTGCCAGCAGCTTAGCACAGGGCAGGGAAAAACTGTTTTTT. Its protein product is CASSLAQGREKLFF.

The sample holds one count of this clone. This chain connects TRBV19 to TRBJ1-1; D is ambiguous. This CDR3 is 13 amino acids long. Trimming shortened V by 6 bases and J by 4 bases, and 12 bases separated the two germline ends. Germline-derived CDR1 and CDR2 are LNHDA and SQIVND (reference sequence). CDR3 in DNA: TGTGCCAGTAGCCTGACTCGGGGCACTGAAGCTTTCTTT. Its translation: CASSLTRGTEAFF.

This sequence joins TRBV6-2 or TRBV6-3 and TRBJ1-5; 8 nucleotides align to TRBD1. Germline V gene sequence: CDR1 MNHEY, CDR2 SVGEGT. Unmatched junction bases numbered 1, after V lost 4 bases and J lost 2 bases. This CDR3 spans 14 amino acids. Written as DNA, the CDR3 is TGTGCCAGCAGTTGGGGACAGGGCAATCAGCCCCAGCATTTT. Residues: CASSWGQGNQPQHF.

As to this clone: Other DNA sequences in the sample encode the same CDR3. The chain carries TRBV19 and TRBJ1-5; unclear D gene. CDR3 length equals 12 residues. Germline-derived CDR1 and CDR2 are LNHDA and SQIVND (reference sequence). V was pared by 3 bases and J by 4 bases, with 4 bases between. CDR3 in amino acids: CASSILNQPQHF. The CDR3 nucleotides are TGTGCCAGTAGTATTTTAAATCAGCCCCAGCATTTT.

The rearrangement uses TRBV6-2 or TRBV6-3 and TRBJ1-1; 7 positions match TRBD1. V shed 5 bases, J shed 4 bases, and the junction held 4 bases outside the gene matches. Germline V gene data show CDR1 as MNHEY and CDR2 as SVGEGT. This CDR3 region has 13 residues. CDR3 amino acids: CASSTGASTEAFF. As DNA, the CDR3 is TGTGCCAGCAGTACAGGGGCGAGCACTGAAGCTTTCTTT.

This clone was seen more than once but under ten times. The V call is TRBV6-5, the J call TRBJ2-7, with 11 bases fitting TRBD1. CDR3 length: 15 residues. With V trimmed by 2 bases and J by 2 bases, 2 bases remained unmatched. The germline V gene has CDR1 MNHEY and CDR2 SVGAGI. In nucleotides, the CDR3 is TGTGCCAGCAGTTACGGGGGACAGGGGGCCTACGAGCAGTACTTC. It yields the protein CASSYGGQGAYEQYF.

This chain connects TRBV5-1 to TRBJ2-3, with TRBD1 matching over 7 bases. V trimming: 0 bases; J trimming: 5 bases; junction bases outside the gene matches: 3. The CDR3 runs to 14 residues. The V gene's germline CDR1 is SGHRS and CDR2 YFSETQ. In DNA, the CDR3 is TGCGCCAGCAGCTTGGGACCAGGGGGAGATACGCAGTATTTT. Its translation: CASSLGPGGDTQYF.

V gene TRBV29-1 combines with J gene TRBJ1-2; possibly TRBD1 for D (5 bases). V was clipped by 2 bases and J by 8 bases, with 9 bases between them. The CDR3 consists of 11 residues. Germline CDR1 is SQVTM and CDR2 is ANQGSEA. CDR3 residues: CSVEWGVGYTF. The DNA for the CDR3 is TGCAGCGTTGAATGGGGGGTAGGCTACACCTTC.

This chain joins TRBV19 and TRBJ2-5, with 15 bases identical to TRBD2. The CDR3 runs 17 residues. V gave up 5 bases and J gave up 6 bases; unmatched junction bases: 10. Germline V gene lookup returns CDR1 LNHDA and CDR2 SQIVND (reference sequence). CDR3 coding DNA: TGTGCCAGTAGTCCGCGGACTAGCGGGGGGGCCCGGAAGACCCAGTACTTC. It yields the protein CASSPRTSGGARKTQYF.

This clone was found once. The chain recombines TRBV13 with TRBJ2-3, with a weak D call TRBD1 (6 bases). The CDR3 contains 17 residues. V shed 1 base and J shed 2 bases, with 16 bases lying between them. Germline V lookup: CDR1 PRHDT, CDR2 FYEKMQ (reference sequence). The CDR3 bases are TGTGCCAGCAGCTTAGCCCCAACGGGACACAACACAGATACGCAGTATTTT. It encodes CASSLAPTGHNTDTQYF. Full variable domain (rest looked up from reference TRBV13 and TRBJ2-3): AAGVIQSPRHLIKEKRETATLKCYPIPRHDTVYWYQQGPGQDPQFLISFYEKMQSDKGSIPDRFSAQQFSDYHSELNMSSLELGDSALYFCASSLAPTGHNTDTQYFGPGTRLTVL.

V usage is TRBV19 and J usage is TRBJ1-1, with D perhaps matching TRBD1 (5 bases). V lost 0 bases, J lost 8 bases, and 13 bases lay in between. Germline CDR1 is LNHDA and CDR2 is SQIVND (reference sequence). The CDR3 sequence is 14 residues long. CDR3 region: CASSIDSRTLEAFF. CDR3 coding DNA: TGTGCCAGTAGTATAGATTCTAGGACACTGGAAGCTTTCTTT.

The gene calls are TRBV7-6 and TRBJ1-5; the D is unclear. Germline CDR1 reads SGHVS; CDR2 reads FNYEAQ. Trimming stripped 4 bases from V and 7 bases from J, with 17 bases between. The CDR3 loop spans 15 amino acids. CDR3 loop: CASSSEGTEGQPQHF. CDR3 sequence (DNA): TGTGCCAGCAGCTCAGAGGGTACGGAAGGGCAGCCCCAGCATTTT.

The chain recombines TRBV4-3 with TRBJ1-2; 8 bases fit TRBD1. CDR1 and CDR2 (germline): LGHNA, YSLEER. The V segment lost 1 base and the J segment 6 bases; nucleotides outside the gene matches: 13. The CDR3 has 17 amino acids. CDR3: CASSQAWTGRYRDGYTF. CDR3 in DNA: TGCGCCAGCAGCCAAGCTTGGACAGGGAGATATAGGGATGGCTACACCTTC.

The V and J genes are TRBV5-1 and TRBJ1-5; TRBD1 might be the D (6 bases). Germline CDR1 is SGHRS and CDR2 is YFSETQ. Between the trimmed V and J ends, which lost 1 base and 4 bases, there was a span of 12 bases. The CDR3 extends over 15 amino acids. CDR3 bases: TGCGCCAGCAGCTTGACAGGGCAGTTGAATCAGCCCCAGCATTTT. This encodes CASSLTGQLNQPQHF.

The CDR3 loop is CASSHLDRGRPYEQYF. The CDR3 region has the DNA TGCGCCAGCAGTCACCTCGACAGGGGGCGACCCTACGAGCAGTACTTC. The rearrangement links TRBV23-1 to TRBJ2-7; 10 nucleotides align to TRBD1. TRBV23-1 is flagged as an ORF with uncertain function. This CDR3 spans 16 amino acids. V dropped 3 bases and J dropped 2; count of bases not matched to a gene: 7.

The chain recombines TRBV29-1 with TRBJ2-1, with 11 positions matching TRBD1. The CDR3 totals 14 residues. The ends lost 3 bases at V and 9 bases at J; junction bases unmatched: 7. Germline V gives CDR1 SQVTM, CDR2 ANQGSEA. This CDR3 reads CSVEVDRGLAEQFF. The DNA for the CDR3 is TGCAGCGTTGAGGTGGACAGGGGGCTAGCTGAGCAGTTCTTC.